The 9 T cell receptor beta chains below all came from one sample that was sequenced in a study of T-cell reconstitution after alpha-beta-depleted transplantation in children. Using unique molecular identifiers, the investigators prepared the TCRbeta library. TCRdb analysed the PCR reads with MiXCR anew, one entry per CDR3 protein. The data contain 420,000 or so distinct CDR3 sequences, 9.5% to 13% of them singletons. The starting material was PBMCs from the stem cell graft donor, obtained from the stem cell graft. Receptors were obtained from a human donor who donated a stem cell graft to a child with acute myeloid leukemia.

In its sample, this clonotype was seen a few times. The V gene is TRBV7-2, the J gene TRBJ1-6; D unclear. Deletions cut 0 bases from V and 7 bases from J, with 10 bases between. The germline V gene encodes CDR1 SGHTA and CDR2 FQGNSA. This CDR3 region has 15 residues. CDR3 DNA sequence: TGTGCCAGCAGCTTAGCGCTAGGGAGCAATTCACCCCTCCACTTT. As protein: CASSLALGSNSPLHF.

Comments on this clonotype: At one of its ends the junction is not consistent with the germline gene, which may arise from a read error. In DNA, the CDR3 is TGTGCCAGCAGTTACCTCGGGGACCTGTTTTTT. Translating gives CASSYLGDLFF. This chain joins TRBV6-6 and TRBJ2-2; D tentatively fits TRBD1 or TRBD2 (5 bases each). In germline, CDR1 is MNHNY, CDR2 SVGAGI (reference sequence). This CDR3 region has 11 residues.

This clonotype appeared a few times. This chain connects TRBV7-2 to TRBJ1-6, with unresolved D. V lost 5 bases, J lost 8 bases, and 13 bases lay in between. Germline V CDR1 and CDR2: SGHTA, FQGNSA. The CDR3 has 14 amino acids. CDR3 loop: CASSPLGGDSPLHF. The CDR3 DNA follows: TGTGCCAGCAGCCCCCTGGGTGGAGATTCACCCCTCCACTTT.

This clonotype showed up just a few times. This rearrangement joins TRBV20-1 to TRBJ2-7; possible D gene TRBD1, 6 bases. Between the trimmed V and J ends, which lost 0 bases and 0 bases, there was a span of 15 bases. Germline lookup yields CDR1 DFQATT and CDR2 SNEGSKA (reference sequence). The CDR3 has 16 residues. As DNA, the CDR3 is TGCAGTGCTAGAGATATAATGGCAGGGGACTCCTACGAGCAGTACTTC. Protein product: CSARDIMAGDSYEQYF.

V is TRBV20-1 and J is TRBJ1-1; no firm D call. V dropped 6 bases and J dropped 4 bases, with 15 bases sitting between them. The CDR3 is made up of 13 amino acids. The germline V gene encodes CDR1 DFQATT and CDR2 SNEGSKA (reference sequence). Here the CDR3 DNA reads TGCAGTGCAAGGGCTTGGTTGGGCACTGAAGCTTTCTTT. As protein: CSARAWLGTEAFF.

This clonotype was picked up a small number of times. V gene TRBV20-1 combines with J gene TRBJ2-5; TRBD2 aligns across 7 bases. Germline trimming cut 5 bases from V and 1 base from J; bases unmatched to any gene: 4. The germline gives CDR1 DFQATT, CDR2 SNEGSKA (reference sequence). The CDR3 covers 13 residues. The CDR3 protein is CSAAGVGQETQYF. The CDR3 coding sequence is TGCAGTGCTGCGGGAGTGGGCCAAGAGACCCAGTACTTC.

The table lists this clonotype with many counts. This chain links TRBV29-1 with TRBJ2-3, with 13 bases fitting TRBD2. CDR1 is SQVTM, CDR2 ANQGSEA, per germline. The CDR3 runs to 16 residues. The ends lost 6 bases at V and 7 bases at J; junction bases unmatched: 13. CDR3 region: CSVGGGLAGSFNTQYF. Written as DNA, the CDR3 is TGCAGCGTCGGAGGGGGACTAGCGGGATCGTTTAATACGCAGTATTTT.

The chain recombines TRBV5-1 with TRBJ1-4, with D possibly TRBD1 on 5 matching bases. V was shortened by 4 bases and J by 0 bases, with 7 bases between the two germline ends. The length of the CDR3 is 14 residues. Germline CDR1 SGHRS, CDR2 YFSETQ. CDR3 nucleotide sequence: TGCGCCAGCAGCAGGGACGCAACTAATGAAAAACTGTTTTTT. Amino acid sequence: CASSRDATNEKLFF.

Worth noting for this clonotype: One end of the junction varies from germline; a read error may be responsible. The rearrangement links TRBV6-1 to TRBJ2-6; perhaps TRBD1 as D (5 bases). Germline lookup yields CDR1 MNHNS and CDR2 SASEGT. There are 14 residues in the CDR3. This CDR3 reads CASRRQDGANGLTF. DNA for the CDR3: TGTGCCAGCAGAAGGCAGGATGGGGCCAACGGCCTGACTTTC.